This paragraph covers one T cell receptor (beta chain) sequence. The data were taken from a study of blood T cell repertoires in COVID-19. Whole-study context: The study drew acute and convalescent COVID-19 samples from the United States, Italy and Spain.

Assay used: immunoSEQ multiplex PCR; TCRdb lists only in-frame clones, some missing. The sample contains around 150,000 clones, around 90% of which appear only once. The CDR3 has 14 residues. Looked up from germline, CDR1 is LNHDA and CDR2 is SQIVND (reference sequence). The trim removed 4 bases at V and 2 bases at J, leaving 4 bases unmatched. The chain combines TRBV19 with TRBJ1-2, with TRBD1 matching over 7 bases. The receptor's source is an older woman with active or convalescent COVID-19. The sequenced sample consisted of peripheral blood. CDR3 sequence: CASSRGQNNYGYTF. CDR3 sequence (DNA): TGTGCCAGTAGTAGGGGACAGAACAACTATGGCTACACCTTC.